This TCR beta chain was sequenced for a study of siplizumab effects on memory and regulatory T cells. Per germline, CDR1 MNHEY and CDR2 SMNVEV (reference sequence). V gave up 3 bases and J gave up 10 bases, with 16 bases separating them. The CDR3 totals 15 residues. In each sample, roughly 100,000 TCR templates were assayed. Only in-frame clones appear in the TCRdb table, and some are missing; sequencing was by immunoSEQ multiplex PCR. In the table there are more than 85,000 clones, 92% of which are singletons. The chain couples TRBV27 to TRBJ1-6, with D possibly TRBD1 on 5 matching bases. Material for sequencing was Tregs sorted from blood. The sequence was obtained from a human donor in good health. The CDR3 reads CASSFSREGVSPLHF. CDR3 nucleotides: TGTGCCAGCAGTTTCTCCAGGGAAGGAGTATCACCCCTCCACTTT.